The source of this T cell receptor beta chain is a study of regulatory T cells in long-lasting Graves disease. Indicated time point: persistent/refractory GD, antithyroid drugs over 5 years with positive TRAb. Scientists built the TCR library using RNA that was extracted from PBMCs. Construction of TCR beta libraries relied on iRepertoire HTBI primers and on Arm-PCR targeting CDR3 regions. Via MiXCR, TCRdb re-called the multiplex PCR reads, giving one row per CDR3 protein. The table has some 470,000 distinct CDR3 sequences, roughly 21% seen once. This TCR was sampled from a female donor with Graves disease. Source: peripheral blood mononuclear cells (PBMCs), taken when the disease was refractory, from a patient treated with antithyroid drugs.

The CDR3 DNA is TGTGCCAGCCTCTACGGGGGCACAGATACGCAGTATTTT. Translating gives CASLYGGTDTQYF. The chain links TRBV28 to TRBJ2-3; the D gene is possibly TRBD2 (5 bases). CDR1 is MDHEN, CDR2 SYDVKM, per germline. V was pared by 8 bases and J by 1 base, with 10 bases between. CDR3 size: 13 residues.